The 18 T cell receptor beta chains below all came from one sample that was sequenced in a study of T cell clones after liver transplantation. Sequenced by immunoSEQ multiplex PCR; TCRdb stores in-frame clones only, minus some. The sample shows approximately 22,000 clones, approximately 93% of them seen only once. The source material was CD8+ T cells from blood, sampled less than 26 months after liver transplant. These receptors all come from a human patient who received a liver transplant. Some T cells here may be from the graft donor.

This chain links TRBV9 with TRBJ2-1; 7 bases align to TRBD2. The germline gives CDR1 SGDLS, CDR2 YYNGEE. Trimming cost V 4 bases and J 10 bases; bases outside gene matches: 5. The CDR3 runs 12 residues. CDR3 region: CASSSSGKEQFF. DNA of the CDR3: TGTGCCAGCAGCTCCAGCGGGAAAGAGCAGTTCTTC.

V usage is TRBV5-6 and J usage is TRBJ1-4; TRBD1 agrees at 7 bases. Germline CDR1 SGHDT, CDR2 YYEEEE. There are 15 residues in the CDR3. Trimming cost V 0 bases and J 8 bases; bases outside gene matches: 7. The CDR3 bases are TGTGCCAGCAGCTTGGAATACAGGGGCAAAGAAAAACTGTTTTTT. Translating gives CASSLEYRGKEKLFF.

V gene TRBV11-3 combines with J gene TRBJ2-1; 10 positions match TRBD2. The CDR3 spans 15 residues. The germline V gene has CDR1 SGHNT and CDR2 YENEEA. Unmatched junction bases numbered 5, after V lost 1 base and J lost 8 bases. In nucleotides, the CDR3 is TGTGCCAGCAGCTTAGTCAATAGCGGGAGGCATGAGCAGTTCTTC. It specifies CASSLVNSGRHEQFF.

The chain couples TRBV4-1 to TRBJ2-7; no clear D gene. The germline V and J ends were trimmed by 1 base and 2 bases, with 6 bases remaining between them. In germline, CDR1 is MGHRA, CDR2 YSYEKL. CDR3 length equals 13 residues. The CDR3 DNA reads as TGCGCCAGCAGCCAAGGGGAAACCTACGAGCAGTACTTC. Translation: CASSQGETYEQYF.

The chain carries TRBV4-1 and TRBJ2-7; D is unclear. Trimming stripped 1 base from V and 4 bases from J, with 8 bases between. This CDR3 is built from 13 residues. Germline V CDR1 and CDR2: MGHRA, YSYEKL. As DNA, the CDR3 is TGCGCCAGCAGCCAAGGTACCGGTTACGAGCAGTACTTC. Encoded protein: CASSQGTGYEQYF.

This chain connects TRBV14 to TRBJ2-1, with D uncertain. Per the germline V gene, CDR1 is SGHDN and CDR2 is FVKESK. This CDR3 contains 14 residues. The germline V and J ends were trimmed by 5 bases and 3 bases, with 11 bases remaining between them. In DNA form, the CDR3 reads TGTGCCAGCAGCTTGGTCGGGCGCTACAATGAGCAGTTCTTC. It specifies CASSLVGRYNEQFF.

V usage is TRBV7-9 and J usage is TRBJ2-1; TRBD1 aligns across 10 bases. Germline CDR1 and CDR2: SEHNR and FQNEAQ (reference sequence). This CDR3 comprises 15 residues. With V trimmed by 3 bases and J by 8 bases, 7 bases remained unmatched. CDR3 sequence reads: CASSFRDRGYDEQFF. CDR3 bases: TGTGCCAGCAGCTTCCGGGACAGGGGATACGATGAGCAGTTCTTC.

This chain joins TRBV29-1 and TRBJ2-7; tentative D call: TRBD1 (5 bases). Germline V CDR1 and CDR2: SQVTM, ANQGSEA. The V end lost 4 bases, the J end lost 0 bases, and 13 bases lay between the germline ends. The CDR3 loop spans 14 amino acids. The CDR3: CSVVSRVVSYEQYF. CDR3 nucleotide sequence: TGCAGCGTTGTTTCCAGGGTAGTCTCCTACGAGCAGTACTTC.

This sequence joins TRBV28 and TRBJ2-2; 9 nucleotides agree with TRBD2. Germline CDR1 is MDHEN and CDR2 is SYDVKM. CDR3 length equals 15 residues. Losses at the gene ends were 3 bases for V and 5 bases for J; bases not matched to a gene: 4. CDR3 nucleotides: TGTGCCAGCAGTTTCATTAGCGGGAGTACCGGGGAGCTGTTTTTT. It yields the protein CASSFISGSTGELFF.

The chain combines TRBV7-2 with TRBJ2-7; D perhaps matches TRBD1 (6 bases). V was trimmed by 5 bases and J by 6 bases, leaving 20 bases between them. Germline lookup yields CDR1 SGHTA and CDR2 FQGNSA. CDR3 length equals 15 residues. The CDR3 here is CASSPQQGRRIEQYF. The CDR3 bases are TGTGCCAGCAGCCCCCAACAGGGAAGACGGATCGAGCAGTACTTC.

The chain couples TRBV13 to TRBJ2-7, with 9 bases identical to TRBD2. Trimming removed 4 bases from V and 3 bases from J; junction bases left unmatched: 7. CDR3 length: 15 amino acids. From germline, CDR1 is PRHDT and CDR2 FYEKMQ (reference sequence). Here the CDR3 reads CASSSAAGGNYEQYF. The DNA of the CDR3 is TGTGCCAGCAGCTCAGCAGCGGGAGGTAACTACGAGCAGTACTTC.

The rearrangement uses TRBV19 and TRBJ1-5; no firm D call. The CDR3 sequence is 13 residues long. Germline CDR1 LNHDA, CDR2 SQIVND (reference sequence). V lost 9 bases and J 5 bases, leaving 14 bases between the germline ends. CDR3 in DNA: TGTGCCAGCTCGGCAGCACCTTATCAGCCCCAGCATTTT. Amino acids: CASSAAPYQPQHF.

This chain joins TRBV5-6 and TRBJ2-7; 8 nucleotides align to TRBD2. Germline lookup yields CDR1 SGHDT and CDR2 YYEEEE. V trimming: 4 bases; J trimming: 1 base; junction bases outside the gene matches: 7. CDR3 length: 15 amino acids. DNA for the CDR3: TGTGCCAGCAGCCCCCTGGCGGGGGGTTCCTACGAGCAGTACTTC. Protein: CASSPLAGGSYEQYF. Supplemented by reference TRBV5-6 and TRBJ2-7, the full variable domain reads DAGVTQSPTHLIKTRGQQVTLRCSPKSGHDTVSWYQQALGQGPQFIFQYYEEEERQRGNFPDRFSGHQFPNYSSELNVNALLLGDSALYLCASSPLAGGSYEQYFGPGTRLTVT.

The chain is built from TRBV27 and TRBJ2-3, with D possibly matching TRBD2 (5 bases). V shed 3 bases and J shed 4 bases, with 11 bases lying between them. This CDR3 contains 14 residues. Per the germline V gene, CDR1 is MNHEY and CDR2 is SMNVEV (reference sequence). The CDR3 sequence is CASSFGDGSDTQYF. The DNA for the CDR3 is TGTGCCAGCAGTTTCGGGGATGGGTCAGATACGCAGTATTTT.

The chain carries TRBV29-1 and TRBJ1-2, with D perhaps TRBD1 (5 bases). This CDR3 region has 13 residues. Germline values: CDR1 SQVTM, CDR2 ANQGSEA. V was clipped by 3 bases and J by 0 bases, with 8 bases between them. The CDR3 DNA reads as TGCAGCGTTGAGGTCAGGGCTAACTATGGCTACACCTTC. This sequence encodes CSVEVRANYGYTF.

The rearrangement links TRBV27 to TRBJ2-2, with D tentatively TRBD1 or TRBD2 (5 bases each). Germline lookup yields CDR1 MNHEY and CDR2 SMNVEV (reference sequence). The V and J ends lost 6 bases and 7 bases respectively, with 21 bases between them. CDR3 length: 16 amino acids. CDR3 sequence: CASRPVRVGRGGELFF. CDR3 bases: TGTGCCAGCAGGCCCGTGCGGGTGGGACGAGGCGGGGAGCTGTTTTTT.

The chain couples TRBV7-8 to TRBJ2-7; no reliable D call. Germline V gene sequence: CDR1 SGHVS, CDR2 FQNEAQ. CDR3 length: 12 amino acids. V lost 5 bases to trimming and J lost 2 bases, with 7 bases between them. The CDR3 loop is CASSQLTYEQYF. The CDR3 DNA reads TGTGCCAGCAGCCAACTTACCTACGAGCAGTACTTC.

The chain combines TRBV27 with TRBJ2-5; D is perhaps TRBD2 (5 bases). The CDR3 loop spans 14 amino acids. The V and J ends lost 2 bases and 2 bases respectively, with 9 bases between them. Germline assignment: CDR1 MNHEY and CDR2 SMNVEV (reference sequence). The CDR3 nucleotides are TGTGCCAGCAGTTTAGGAGGCGGTCAAGAGACCCAGTACTTC. This gives the protein CASSLGGGQETQYF.